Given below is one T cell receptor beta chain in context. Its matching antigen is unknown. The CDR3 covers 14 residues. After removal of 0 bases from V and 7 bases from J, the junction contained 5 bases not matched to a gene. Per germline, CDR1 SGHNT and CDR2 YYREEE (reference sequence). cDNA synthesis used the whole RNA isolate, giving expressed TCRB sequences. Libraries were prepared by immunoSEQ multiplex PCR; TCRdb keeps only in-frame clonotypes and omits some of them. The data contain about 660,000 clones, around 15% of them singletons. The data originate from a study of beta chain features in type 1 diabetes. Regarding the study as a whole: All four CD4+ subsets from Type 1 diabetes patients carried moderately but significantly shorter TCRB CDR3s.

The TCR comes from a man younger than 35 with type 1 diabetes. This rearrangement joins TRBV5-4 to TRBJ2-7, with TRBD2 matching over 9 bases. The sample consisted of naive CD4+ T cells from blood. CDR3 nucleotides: TGTGCCAGCAGCTTGGCTAGCGGGATACGGGAGCAGTACTTC. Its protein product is CASSLASGIREQYF.